Following are 20 T cell receptor beta chains from one sample sequenced in a study of regulatory T cells in long-lasting Graves disease. Noted time point: newly diagnosed GD, antithyroid drugs for less than 3 months. RNA isolated from PBMCs was used to make the TCR library. CDR3 regions were amplified by Arm-PCR using iRepertoire HTBI primers to build TCR beta libraries. TCRdb itself ran the multiplex PCR reads through MiXCR, one entry per CDR3 protein. There are 250,000 to 300,000 distinct CDR3 sequences in the sample; more than 15% occur only once, and around 15% lies in the top ten. These data were also reused for a study on T cells in Graves' hyperthyroidism and ophthalmopathy.

Sequenced here: peripheral blood mononuclear cells (PBMCs), sampled at new diagnosis, from a patient treated with antithyroid drugs. These receptors all stem from a woman in her twenties or thirties with Graves disease.

This clonotype has at least ten counts. Germline and junction disagree at one end, which may indicate a read error. This chain links TRBV5-5 with TRBJ1-1; no clear D gene. Germline V CDR1 and CDR2: SGHKS, YYEKEE (reference sequence). This CDR3 contains 13 residues. The CDR3 protein is CASRWDLDTEAFF. The CDR3 nucleotides are TGCGCCAGCAGGTGGGATTTGGACACTGAAGCTTTCTTT.

The sample holds many counts of this clonotype. This chain uses TRBV5-1 with TRBJ1-4; the D gene is possibly TRBD1 (5 bases). V lost 1 base and J lost 8, with 15 bases in between. The CDR3 is 15 residues long. In germline, CDR1 is SGHRS, CDR2 YFSETQ. CDR3 nucleotides: TGCGCCAGCAGCTTGATGGGGGGACTGGGGGAAAAACTGTTTTTT. The encoded protein is CASSLMGGLGEKLFF.

The table lists this clonotype with many counts. V usage is TRBV5-1 and J usage is TRBJ1-2; D call uncertain. This CDR3 contains 13 residues. Germline lookup yields CDR1 SGHRS and CDR2 YFSETQ. Trimming pared 5 bases from V and 1 base from J, leaving 9 bases between. CDR3 loop: CASRNGINYGYTF. Here the CDR3 DNA reads TGCGCCAGCAGAAATGGGATTAACTATGGCTACACCTTC.

This clonotype has only a few counts. The rearrangement links TRBV25-1 to TRBJ1-6; tentative D call: TRBD1 (6 bases). Trimming cost V 3 bases and J 0 bases, with 12 bases left between them. CDR3 length: 17 residues. Per the germline V gene, CDR1 is MGHDK and CDR2 is SYGVNS. CDR3 nucleotide sequence: TGTGCCAGCAGTGACCGAGGCAGGGGCTCCTATAATTCACCCCTCCACTTT. This gives the protein CASSDRGRGSYNSPLHF. Variable domain in full (rest from reference TRBV25-1 and TRBJ1-6): EADIYQTPRYLVIGTGKKITLECSQTMGHDKMYWYQQDPGMELHLIHYSYGVNSTEKGDLSSESTVSRIRTEHFPLTLESARPSHTSQYLCASSDRGRGSYNSPLHFGNGTRLTVT.

Comments on this clonotype: A far larger clone differs by one base, so this is likely a read error. The rearrangement uses TRBV7-2 and TRBJ2-7; tentatively, D is TRBD1 or TRBD2 (5 bases each). Germline assignment: CDR1 SGHTA and CDR2 FQGNSA. This CDR3 contains 12 residues. The CDR3, as DNA: TGTGCCAACAGCTCGGACTGGGGGGAGCAGTACTTC. Amino acids: CANSSDWGEQYF.

This clonotype occurred many times. V gene TRBV5-1 combines with J gene TRBJ1-4; 7 nucleotides align to TRBD1. Germline assignment: CDR1 SGHRS and CDR2 YFSETQ. The CDR3 consists of 15 residues. The V gene end was trimmed by 4 bases and the J gene end by 4 bases; junction bases not matched to a gene: 7. CDR3 nucleotide sequence: TGCGCCAGCAGCCCCAGGGGGACGGGTAATGAAAAACTGTTTTTT. Encoded protein: CASSPRGTGNEKLFF.

At least ten counts were recorded for this clonotype. The rearrangement joins TRBV20-1 to TRBJ1-5, with D possibly TRBD1 on 5 matching bases. The germline gives CDR1 DFQATT, CDR2 SNEGSKA (reference sequence). This CDR3 comprises 15 residues. V was pared by 1 base and J by 5 bases, with 15 bases between. The CDR3 sequence: CSARADTFSDQPQHF. Written as DNA, the CDR3 is TGCAGTGCTAGAGCGGACACTTTCTCCGATCAGCCCCAGCATTTT.

As for this clonotype: This may stem from a read error, because a much larger clone lies one nucleotide away. The chain recombines TRBV7-3 with TRBJ2-5, with 8 bases identical to TRBD2. Germline V gene data show CDR1 as SGHTA and CDR2 as FQGTGA. The CDR3 length is 15 residues. With 4 bases clipped from V and 5 bases from J, the junction kept 9 bases outside the gene matches. CDR3 coding DNA: TGTGCCAGCAGCTCGGCCCGGGAGGGTGGGGAGACCCAGTACTTC. It codes for CASSSAREGGETQYF.

This clonotype was seen ten or more times. This chain connects TRBV5-1 to TRBJ1-2, with D unclear. Trimming removed 5 bases at V and 8 bases at J, with 16 bases between. The CDR3 extends over 13 amino acids. The germline V gene has CDR1 SGHRS and CDR2 YFSETQ. The CDR3 DNA sequence: TGCGCCAGCAGTTTATCTCGGGTTCACGGCTACACCTTC. The encoded protein is CASSLSRVHGYTF.

This clonotype was seen at least ten times. The V call is TRBV3-1, the J call TRBJ1-2, with a tentative D call TRBD1 (5 bases). The CDR3 consists of 12 residues. Germline V gene data show CDR1 as LGHDT and CDR2 as YNNKEL (reference sequence). V was trimmed by 3 bases and J by 7 bases, leaving 9 bases between them. CDR3 coding DNA: TGTGCCAGCAGCCACAGGGAGGGTGGCTACACCTTC. The encoded protein is CASSHREGGYTF.

This clonotype was observed at least ten times. The rearrangement uses TRBV5-6 and TRBJ2-1; unclear D gene. CDR1 and CDR2 from the germline V gene are SGHDT and YYEEEE. CDR3 length equals 12 residues. Trimming removed 0 bases at V and 9 bases at J, with 7 bases between. DNA of the CDR3: TGTGCCAGCAGCTTGGCGAAGGGTGAGCAGTTCTTC. Translated, it gives CASSLAKGEQFF.

This clonotype was counted ten times or more. The chain recombines TRBV12-3 or TRBV12-4 with TRBJ2-7, with 9 nucleotides matching TRBD2. V trimming: 5 bases; J trimming: 3 bases; junction bases outside the gene matches: 8. The CDR3 has 15 residues. CDR3 bases: TGTGCCAGCAGTAAATATACTAGCGGGCTCTACGAGCAGTACTTC. It yields the protein CASSKYTSGLYEQYF.

Only one count was recorded for this clonotype. CDR3: CASADGDTGELFF. The CDR3 bases are TGCGCCAGCGCGGACGGGGACACCGGGGAGCTGTTTTTT. The chain uses TRBV10-1 and TRBJ2-2; D may be TRBD2 (5 bases). The CDR3 has 13 residues. The germline CDR1 and CDR2 sequences are WNHNN and SYGVQD (reference sequence). V lost 8 bases to trimming and J lost 3 bases, with 10 bases between them.

In the case of this clonotype: This may be a read error: a much more frequent sequence differs by one nucleotide. The chain links TRBV18 to TRBJ2-1; 8 bases fit TRBD1. This CDR3 contains 15 residues. CDR1 and CDR2 (germline): KGHSH, LQKENI. CDR3 protein: CASSPQGENCNEQFF. CDR3 coding DNA: TGTGCCAGCTCCCCACAGGGGGAGAACTGCAATGAGCAGTTCTTC.

The table lists this clonotype with many counts. This chain connects TRBV7-2 to TRBJ1-3; D is perhaps TRBD1 (5 bases). Trimming left V 1 base short and J 4 bases short, with 11 bases between. The CDR3 has 15 residues. Germline V gene data show CDR1 as SGHTA and CDR2 as FQGNSA. CDR3 region: CASSLGGAAGNTIYF. CDR3 coding DNA: TGTGCCAGCAGCTTAGGAGGGGCAGCCGGAAACACCATATATTTT.

The chain joins TRBV7-2 to TRBJ1-6; tentatively, D is TRBD1 (5 bases). The ends were cut back, 7 bases at V and 0 bases at J, with 19 bases in the middle. Germline V CDR1 and CDR2: SGHTA, FQGNSA. This CDR3 contains 18 residues. This chain's CDR3 is CASTLTGGASSYNSPLHF. CDR3 DNA: TGTGCCAGCACCCTTACCGGGGGAGCGAGCTCCTATAATTCACCCCTCCACTTT.

The table lists this clonotype with a count of one. A far larger clone is one nucleotide away, so this likely arose from a read error. V usage is TRBV18 and J usage is TRBJ1-2; the D is unclear. The V end lost 10 bases, the J end lost 4 bases, and 16 bases lay between the germline ends. The CDR3 totals 13 residues. Germline V gene data show CDR1 as KGHSH and CDR2 as LQKENI. CDR3 residues: CANSQARTYGYTF. The CDR3 bases are TGTGCCAACAGCCAAGCCAGGACCTATGGCTACACCTTC.

Many counts were recorded for this clonotype. CDR3 in DNA: TGTGCCAGCTCCTTTGAGGGGTTGAACTATGGCTACACCTTC. Residues: CASSFEGLNYGYTF. The V and J genes are TRBV18 and TRBJ1-2; D is perhaps TRBD1 (5 bases). The CDR3 loop spans 14 amino acids. V was shortened by 6 bases and J by 2 bases, with 13 bases between the two germline ends. Germline V gives CDR1 KGHSH, CDR2 LQKENI.

This clonotype appeared many times. The V and J genes are TRBV27 and TRBJ2-5, with 8 bases matching TRBD2. In germline, CDR1 is MNHEY, CDR2 SMNVEV (reference sequence). The CDR3 runs 15 residues. V lost 2 bases and J lost 2; bases outside the gene matches: 4. The CDR3: CASSLRRGDQETQYF. CDR3 DNA sequence: TGTGCCAGCAGTTTACGGCGGGGGGATCAAGAGACCCAGTACTTC.

The table lists this clonotype with many counts. This chain uses TRBV7-2 with TRBJ2-5; D perhaps matches TRBD1 (5 bases). Per germline, CDR1 SGHTA and CDR2 FQGNSA. The CDR3 is 14 amino acids. Trimming removed 4 bases at V and 2 bases at J, with 11 bases between. Here the CDR3 DNA reads TGTGCCAGCAGCTCCGGACACACTCAAGAGACCCAGTACTTC. This gives the protein CASSSGHTQETQYF.